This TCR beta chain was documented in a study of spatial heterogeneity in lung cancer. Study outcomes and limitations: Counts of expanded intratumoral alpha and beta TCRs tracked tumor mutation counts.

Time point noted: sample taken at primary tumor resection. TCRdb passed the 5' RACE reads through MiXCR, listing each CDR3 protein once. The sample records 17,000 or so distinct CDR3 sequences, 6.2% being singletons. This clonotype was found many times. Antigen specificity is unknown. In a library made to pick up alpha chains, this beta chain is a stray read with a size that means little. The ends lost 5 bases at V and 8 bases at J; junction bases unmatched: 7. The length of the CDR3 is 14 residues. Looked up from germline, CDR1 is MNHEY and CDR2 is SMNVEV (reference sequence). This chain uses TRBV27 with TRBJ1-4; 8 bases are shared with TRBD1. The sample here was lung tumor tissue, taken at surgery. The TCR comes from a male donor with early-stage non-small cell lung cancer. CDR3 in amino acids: CASSLGQGREKLFF. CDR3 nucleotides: TGTGCCAGCAGTCTAGGACAGGGTCGAGAAAAACTGTTTTTT.